This T cell receptor (beta chain) was observed in a study of blood T cell repertoires in COVID-19. For the study at large: Specimens from acute and convalescent COVID-19 originated in the United States, Italy and Spain. From T cells, B-cell-depleted T cells, or PBMCs came the material, which was cDNA or gDNA.

Authors' methods: Reference gene primers were amplified, and this amplification served to estimate nucleated cell counts. Some clones are missing from TCRdb's copy, which holds only in-frame ones; the method was immunoSEQ multiplex PCR. V and J calls and clone size follow that table, whereas D and trimming were derived from the DNA. Here the sample spans about 240,000 clones, roughly 80% being singletons. The CDR3 contains 17 residues. With 6 bases clipped from V and 2 bases from J, the junction kept 9 bases outside the gene matches. Germline CDR1 and CDR2: LGHDT and YNNKEL (reference sequence). The TCR sequence derives from a woman in her 70s with acute or convalescent COVID-19. Material for sequencing was peripheral blood. This chain links TRBV3-1 (or the pseudogene TRBV3-2) with TRBJ2-5; 13 bases line up with TRBD2. CDR3 amino acids: CASSPGLAGPKQETQYF. The CDR3 region has the DNA TGTGCCAGCAGTCCGGGACTAGCGGGGCCTAAACAAGAGACCCAGTACTTC.